This T cell receptor (beta chain) was found in a study of blood T cell repertoires in COVID-19. Looking at the study overall: In each case, the material was cDNA or gDNA derived from T cells, B-cell-depleted T cells, or PBMCs.

Germline CDR1 reads SNHLY; CDR2 reads FYNNEI. The J segment lost 3 bases and the V segment lost 8 bases, leaving 4 bases of the junction unmatched. The CDR3 has 14 amino acids. Per the original data handling: For nucleated cells, counts were estimated from reference gene primer amplification. The protocol was immunoSEQ multiplex PCR, while the TCRdb copy is restricted to in-frame clones and leaves out a portion. V and J calls and clone size follow that table, whereas D and trimming were derived from the DNA. This table holds hundreds of thousands of clones, around four fifths found once. The sample taken for sequencing was peripheral blood. The TCR was taken from a woman aged 70-85 years with active or convalescent COVID-19. The chain has TRBV2 and TRBJ2-4; 10 nucleotides match TRBD2. The CDR3 sequence is CASSEREGKNIQYF. DNA of the CDR3: TGTGCCAGCTCGGAGCGGGAGGGCAAAAACATTCAGTACTTC.